The T cell receptor beta chain under discussion was sequenced for a study of blood T cells in healthy people across ages. Points from the study as a whole: A roughly linear fall in TCR beta diversity per million T cells was seen with increasing age.

The CDR3 consists of 13 residues. CDR1 is DFQATT, CDR2 SNEGSKA, per germline (reference sequence). V gave up 0 bases and J gave up 4 bases, with 6 bases separating them. This clonotype was counted only a few times. Antigen unknown. Together with a sample-barcoded 5' primer, a J-beta primer mix was included in a second PCR lasting about 6 to 11 cycles. TCRdb redid the calling of the 5' RACE reads with MiXCR, one entry per CDR3 protein. The sample includes 800,000 to 950,000 distinct CDR3 sequences, 25% to 30% of them seen just once. Separately, the same data were catalogued under a study of T cells of mothers and their children. That work contributes: Each donor was one of three healthy Caucasian mothers or one of their six children. There were over 8.5 million TCR beta CDR3 reads from each mother and a few million from each child. Among related mother-child pairs, overlap was slightly higher than in unrelated pairs, though not significantly.

Sample: blood. The sequence derives from a woman aged 40-49 years in good health. V and J are TRBV20-1 and TRBJ1-4; no clear D gene. This CDR3 reads CSAREGSNEKLFF. Written as DNA, the CDR3 is TGCAGTGCTAGAGAAGGCAGTAATGAAAAACTGTTTTTT.